The rows below give T cell receptor beta chains drawn from one sample of a study of identifying expanded T cells in peripheral blood. Libraries were prepared by immunoSEQ multiplex PCR; TCRdb keeps only in-frame clonotypes and omits some of them. This sample yields 50,000 to 60,000 clones, of which around 86% are seen a single time; approximately 15% belongs to the top ten. Source material: blood. Receptors originate from a person between 18 and 75 years old in good health. Each CDR3 is given with its conserved first and last residue. The D gene is left open where the match is weak. Size values are once, few and many counts, or a class for expanded clones, and some rows have none.

TRBJ2-4,few,TRBV2,TRBD1,TGTGCCAGCACCGGAGGGGACAGGGGAAACATTCAGTACTTC,CASTGGDRGNIQYF
TRBJ1-5,-,TRBV19,-,TGTGCCAGTAGTATAAGAAGCCGTGGACGGATCAATCAGCCCCAGCATTTT,CASSIRSRGRINQPQHF
TRBJ2-7,-,TRBV5-6,TRBD2,TGTGCCAGCAGCTTGGGGGGGACTAGAAACGAGCAGTACTTC,CASSLGGTRNEQYF
TRBJ2-2,-,TRBV7-2,-,TGTGCCAGCATGAAAGACTTAGGGGAGCTGTTTTTT,CASMKDLGELFF
TRBJ1-3,-,TRBV11-2,-,TGTGCCAGCAGCTTAGGTATACAGTTAAACACCATATATTTT,CASSLGIQLNTIYF
TRBJ1-1,few,TRBV4-1,-,TGCGCCAGCAGCAGGGGGGACACTGAAGCTTTCTTT,CASSRGDTEAFF
TRBJ2-7,-,TRBV6-5,-,TGTGCCAGCAGTTACTCGAGGGGATCCTACGAGCAGTACTTC,CASSYSRGSYEQYF
TRBJ2-1,once,TRBV13,-,TGTGCCAGCAGCTCCCTGGACATAAATGAGCAGTTCTTC,CASSSLDINEQFF
TRBJ2-2,-,TRBV5-1,-,TGCGCCAGCAGCTTGGTACCACAGAACACCGGGGAGCTGTTTTTT,CASSLVPQNTGELFF
TRBJ2-3,-,TRBV18,TRBD2,TGTGCCAGCACGGCCCGGACTAGCGGGGGACTAAGGGAAGATACGCAGTATTTT,CASTARTSGGLREDTQYF
TRBJ2-2,-,TRBV30,-,TGTGCCTGGAGCGGGACTCGCCCTAGGGGCGGGGAGCTGTTTTTT,CAWSGTRPRGGELFF
TRBJ2-1,-,TRBV14,TRBD2,TGTGCCAGCAGCCACAACCCGCTAGCGGGGGGGAACAATGAGCAGTTCTTC,CASSHNPLAGGNNEQFF
TRBJ1-1,once,TRBV7-2,TRBD1,TGTGCCAGCAGCTCATACAGGGGTGTTAACACTGAAGCTTTCTTT,CASSSYRGVNTEAFF
TRBJ2-1,-,TRBV5-1,-,TGCGCCAGCTCACGAGGCCTGTCCAATGAGCAGTTCTTC,CASSRGLSNEQFF
TRBJ1-5,few,TRBV6-5,-,TGTGCCAGCAGTGGGTCCCACGGGGAAGGTGCGCCCCAGCATTTT,CASSGSHGEGAPQHF
TRBJ1-1,once,TRBV13,-,TGTGCCAGCAGCCTCTACGTGGGGAACACTGAAGCTTTCTTT,CASSLYVGNTEAFF
TRBJ2-5,-,TRBV5-4,TRBD2,TGTGCCAGCAGGCGGGAGTTGGTAGAGACCCAGTACTTC,CASRRELVETQYF
TRBJ1-1,many,TRBV10-3,-,TGTGCCATCAGTGACATACGAAACACTGAAGCTTTCTTT,CAISDIRNTEAFF
TRBJ2-7,-,TRBV10-2,TRBD2,TGCGCCAGCAGTGAATCTAGCGGAGATCCCCGGCACGAGCAGTACTTC,CASSESSGDPRHEQYF